This T cell receptor (beta chain) was sequenced for a study of T cell responses to AZD1222 COVID-19 vaccine. Method: immunoSEQ multiplex PCR; TCRdb's copy keeps in-frame clones and lacks some. Of 130,000 or so clones in the sample, about 90% are singletons; the top ten hold approximately 2%. Note on this clone: Antigen specificity is unknown.

Between the trimmed V and J ends, which lost 4 bases and 4 bases, there was a span of 13 bases. The CDR3 is made up of 15 amino acids. Per germline, CDR1 PRHDT and CDR2 FYEKMQ (reference sequence). Study results and limitations: It was only after the peak T cell response that any repertoires were sampled. Nearly half of unique spike-specific TCRs reportedly avoided B.1.351 and B.1.1.7 mutated regions.

This specimen consisted of peripheral blood, obtained 28 days after the second AZD1222 dose. This chain connects TRBV13 to TRBJ2-2; possibly TRBD1 or TRBD2 for D (5 bases each). The receptor comes from an adult who received the AZD1222 COVID-19 vaccine. Here the CDR3 DNA reads TGTGCCAGCAGCTCCCAGGGACGCCTCACCGGGGAGCTGTTTTTT. This translates into CASSSQGRLTGELFF.